The rows below give T cell receptor beta chains drawn from one sample of a study of T cells expressing NK-cell markers. Reanalyzing the 5' RACE reads, TCRdb keeps one entry per CDR3 protein, without DNA. The sample has about 260,000 distinct CDR3 sequences, and its top ten clones hold 4.2%. Sample: blood T cells: a sorted CD56 or NKG2C T cell subset, CD4+ or CD8+ T cells, or bulk PBMC T cells (not recorded which). The receptors were gathered from a woman between 18 and 75 years old in good health. CDR3s include the opening cysteine and the closing phenylalanine or tryptophan. The size of a clone is reported for some rows only, either as once, few or many, or as a class for expanded clones.

TRBV7-9	TRBJ2-3	.	CASSLEFVRDLTDTQYF
TRBV20-1	TRBJ2-7	.	CSARDDEEQYF
TRBV20-1	TRBJ2-3	.	CSAEPRTSGPTDTQYF
TRBV6-1	TRBJ2-6	.	CASSGKDFGANVLTF
TRBV7-2	TRBJ2-1	.	CASSRATSGASYNEQFF
TRBV4-2	TRBJ2-7	.	CASSQESAFRNEQYF
TRBV20-1	TRBJ1-2	.	CSARGDPNYGYTF
TRBV7-2	TRBJ1-4	.	CASSTQTGPLEKLFF
TRBV5-6	TRBJ1-2	.	CASSLDRATYGYTF
TRBV7-3	TRBJ2-2	.	CASSRSGGDSTGELFF
TRBV5-1	TRBJ2-4	.	CASRSAGGENIQYF
TRBV18	TRBJ2-7	.	CASSPFRDTLYEQYF
TRBV20-1	TRBJ1-1	.	CSARVLRRGFGAEAFF
TRBV12-3/TRBV12-4	TRBJ1-2	.	CANRSTGRDGYTF
TRBV20-1	TRBJ2-2	.	CSARDGLAGDSGELFF
TRBV3-1	TRBJ1-5	.	CASSQYRGNQPQHF
TRBV18	TRBJ1-6	.	CASSHDSKNSPLHF
TRBV20-1	TRBJ2-7	.	CSARVSGYEQYF
TRBV5-5	TRBJ2-3	.	CASSFGPTEVDTQYF
TRBV4-2	TRBJ2-2	.	CASSQGTAGQFNTGELFF
TRBV9	TRBJ2-1	.	CASSAGTGRYNEQFF
TRBV5-6	TRBJ2-2	.	CASSLARDANTGELFF
TRBV20-1	TRBJ2-5	medium-sized	CSAIEGKTQYF
TRBV7-2	TRBJ2-3	.	CASSRLAVDTQYF
TRBV7-3	TRBJ1-1	.	CASSLRKGTEAFF
TRBV7-3	TRBJ2-1	.	CASSLSGGGGSSYNEQFF
TRBV2	TRBJ1-6	.	CAIISRGARYNSPLHF
TRBV20-1	TRBJ2-1	.	CSARDRGGSGNEQFF
TRBV4-3	TRBJ2-3	.	CASSPLPWGASDTQYF
TRBV9	TRBJ1-6	.	CASSVRTGVGSPLHF
TRBV5-1	TRBJ1-1	.	CASSPAPNTEAFF
TRBV20-1	TRBJ2-6	.	CSASISGANVLTF
TRBV7-9	TRBJ2-2	.	CASSATRTGELFF
TRBV28	TRBJ2-7	.	CASRAPGRFYEQYF
TRBV7-8	TRBJ2-5	.	CATLWEGAWQETQYF
TRBV20-1	TRBJ1-3	.	CSASLQGSGNTIYF
TRBV6-1	TRBJ1-3	.	CASTMTWRTSGNTIYF
TRBV11-2	TRBJ2-1	.	CASLRTSGANEQFF
TRBV20-1	TRBJ2-1	.	CSAGGGDNEQFF
TRBV4-3	TRBJ2-4	.	CASSQVSPGAKNIQYF
TRBV6-6	TRBJ1-6	.	CATKQGGSPLHF
TRBV12-3/TRBV12-4	TRBJ2-5	.	CASSPEGRAMETQYF
TRBV7-2	TRBJ2-3	.	CASSLFPGYSTDTQYF
TRBV12-3/TRBV12-4	TRBJ1-6	.	CASSGPKNSPLHF
TRBV27	TRBJ2-1	.	CASSRPLTSGRAHEQFF